One T cell receptor (beta chain) is described in this entry. Its antigen remains unknown. This table comes from immunoSEQ multiplex PCR, and its TCRdb copy is limited to in-frame clones, with some not included. There are tens of thousands of clones in the sample; about 65% occur only once, and under 4.5% lies in the top ten. This entry belongs to a study of vaccination effects on CD4 cells after COVID-19. The overall study: Culturing of under 2.5 million PBMC per well took place with roughly 9.4 IU/ml IL-2 and around 10 ug/ml peptides.

The CDR3 spans 12 residues. Between the trimmed V and J ends, which lost 0 bases and 8 bases, there was a span of 7 bases. Germline CDR1 and CDR2: SGHRS and YFSETQ. The culture ran for roughly ten days before CD4+ T cells were isolated. On both days 3 and 7, half of the culture medium was replaced with IL-2 medium. Regarding the study as a whole: Cross-reactivity with common cold coronaviruses was shown by only 1 of 255 vaccine-induced clones in healthy vaccinees. Marked clonal contraction of both clone types appeared late after vaccination.

This chain uses TRBV5-1 with TRBJ2-3; the D is unclear. Specimen: CD4+ T cells from PBMCs cultured without peptide, collected before COVID-19 vaccination. The clonotype originates from a human donor who received a COVID-19 vaccine. The CDR3 loop reads CASSLEEITQYF. CDR3 nucleotides: TGCGCCAGCAGCTTGGAAGAGATTACGCAGTATTTT.